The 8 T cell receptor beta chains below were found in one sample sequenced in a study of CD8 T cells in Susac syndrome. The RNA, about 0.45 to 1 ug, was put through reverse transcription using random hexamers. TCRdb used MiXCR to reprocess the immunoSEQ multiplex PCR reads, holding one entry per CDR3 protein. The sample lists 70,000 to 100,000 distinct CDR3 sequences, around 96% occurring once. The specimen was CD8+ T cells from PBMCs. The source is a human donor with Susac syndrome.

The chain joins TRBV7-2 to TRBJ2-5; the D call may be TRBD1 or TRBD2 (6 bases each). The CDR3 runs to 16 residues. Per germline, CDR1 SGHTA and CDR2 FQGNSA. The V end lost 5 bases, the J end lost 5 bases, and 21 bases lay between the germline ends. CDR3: CASSRFPRGQGETQYF. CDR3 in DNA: TGTGCCAGCAGCCGATTCCCACGGGGGCAGGGGGAGACCCAGTACTTC.

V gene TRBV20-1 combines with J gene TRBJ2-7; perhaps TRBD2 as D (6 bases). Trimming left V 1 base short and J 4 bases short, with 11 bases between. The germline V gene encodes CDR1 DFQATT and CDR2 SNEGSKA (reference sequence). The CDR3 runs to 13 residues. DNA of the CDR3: TGCAGTGCTAGAGGCCGGGACTCTTACGAGCAGTACTTC. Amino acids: CSARGRDSYEQYF.

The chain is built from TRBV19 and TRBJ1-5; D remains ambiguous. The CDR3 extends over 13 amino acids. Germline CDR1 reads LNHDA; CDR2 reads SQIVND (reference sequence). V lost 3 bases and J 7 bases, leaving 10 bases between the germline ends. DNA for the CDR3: TGTGCCAGTAGTATTGGATTCGCGCAGCCCCAGCATTTT. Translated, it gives CASSIGFAQPQHF.

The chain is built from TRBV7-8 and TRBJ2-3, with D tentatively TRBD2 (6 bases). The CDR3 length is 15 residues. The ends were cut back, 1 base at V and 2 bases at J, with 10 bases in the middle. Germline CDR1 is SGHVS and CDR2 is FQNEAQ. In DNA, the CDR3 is TGTGCCAGCAGCTTAGAGTGGCGGGACACAGATACGCAGTATTTT. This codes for CASSLEWRDTDTQYF.

CDR3 in DNA: TGCAGTGCTAGGACAGGGGGCTGGGACACTGAAGCTTTCTTT. Amino acids: CSARTGGWDTEAFF. The chain carries TRBV20-1 and TRBJ1-1; 10 bases line up with TRBD1. V was pared by 3 bases and J by 3 bases, with 4 bases of the junction left unmatched. Germline values: CDR1 DFQATT, CDR2 SNEGSKA (reference sequence). The CDR3 totals 14 residues.

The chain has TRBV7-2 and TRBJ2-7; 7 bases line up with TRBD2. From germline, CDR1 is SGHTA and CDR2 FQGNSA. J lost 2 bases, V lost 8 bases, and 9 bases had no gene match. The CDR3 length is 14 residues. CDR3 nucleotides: TGTGCCAGCCAACCGGGACTATGGACCTACGAGCAGTACTTC. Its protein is CASQPGLWTYEQYF.

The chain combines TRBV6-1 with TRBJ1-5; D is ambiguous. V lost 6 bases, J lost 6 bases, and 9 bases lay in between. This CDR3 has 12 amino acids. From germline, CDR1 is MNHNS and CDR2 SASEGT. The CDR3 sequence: CASRALGQPQHF. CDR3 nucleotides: TGTGCCAGCAGGGCTTTAGGTCAGCCCCAGCATTTT.

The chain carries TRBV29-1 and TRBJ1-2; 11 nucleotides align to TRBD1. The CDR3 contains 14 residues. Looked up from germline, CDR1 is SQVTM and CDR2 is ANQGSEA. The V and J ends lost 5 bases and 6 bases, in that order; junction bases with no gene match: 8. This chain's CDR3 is CSVPDRGRQDGYTF. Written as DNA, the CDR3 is TGCAGCGTTCCGGACAGGGGGCGCCAGGATGGCTACACCTTC.